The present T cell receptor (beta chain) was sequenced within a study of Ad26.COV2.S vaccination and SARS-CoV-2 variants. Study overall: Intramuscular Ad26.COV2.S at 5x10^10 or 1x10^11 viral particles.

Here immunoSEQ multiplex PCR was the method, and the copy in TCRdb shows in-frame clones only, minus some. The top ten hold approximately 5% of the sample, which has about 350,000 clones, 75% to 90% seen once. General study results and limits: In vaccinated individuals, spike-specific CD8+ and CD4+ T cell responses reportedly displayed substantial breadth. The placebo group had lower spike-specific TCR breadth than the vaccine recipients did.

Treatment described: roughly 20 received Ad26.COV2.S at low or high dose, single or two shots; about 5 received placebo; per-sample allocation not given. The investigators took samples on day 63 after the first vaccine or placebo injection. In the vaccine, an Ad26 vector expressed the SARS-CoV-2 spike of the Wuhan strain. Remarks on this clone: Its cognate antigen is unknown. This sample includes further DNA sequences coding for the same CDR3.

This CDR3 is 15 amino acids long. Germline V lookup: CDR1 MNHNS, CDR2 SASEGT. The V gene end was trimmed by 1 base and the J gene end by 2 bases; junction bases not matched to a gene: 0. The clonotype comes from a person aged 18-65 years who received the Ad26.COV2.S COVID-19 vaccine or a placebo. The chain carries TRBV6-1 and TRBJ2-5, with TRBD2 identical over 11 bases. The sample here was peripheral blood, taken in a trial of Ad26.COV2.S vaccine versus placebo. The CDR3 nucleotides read TGTGCCAGCAGTGAAGTAGCGGGGGGGCAAGAGACCCAGTACTTC. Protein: CASSEVAGGQETQYF.